The next 3 T cell receptor beta chains were all read from a single sample in a study of tumor-infiltrating lymphocytes in primary liver carcinoma. TCR beta cDNA was reverse-transcribed from about 550 ng of total RNA. The reaction used a constant-region primer and ProtoScript II reverse transcriptase. Three nested multiplex PCR rounds of slightly modified ARM-PCR generated TCR beta libraries. In the first two PCR rounds, TRBV1-TRBV30 forward primers were paired with a C-beta reverse primer, and each round lasted roughly 9 cycles. TCRdb reanalysed the multiplex PCR reads using MiXCR and keeps one entry per CDR3 protein. The sample contains under 200,000 distinct CDR3 sequences, approximately 65% of which appear only once. Unsorted whole blood served as the source of blood RNA, and germline DNA was extracted as well. Sample: peripheral blood. These receptors originate from a woman aged 55-69 years with primary liver carcinoma and hepatitis B virus infection.

To note about this clonotype: One end of the junction varies from germline; a read error may be responsible. The gene calls are TRBV7-8 and TRBJ2-1, with 9 bases that match TRBD2. The CDR3 runs 15 residues. Germline V lookup: CDR1 SGHVS, CDR2 FQNEAQ. The CDR3 here is CANSLWGLAENEQFF. CDR3 nucleotide sequence: TGTGCCAACAGCTTATGGGGACTAGCTGAAAATGAGCAGTTCTTC. The complete variable domain, with remaining parts taken from reference TRBV7-8 and TRBJ2-1, reads GAGVSQSPRYKVAKRGQDVALRCDPISGHVSLFWYQQALGQGPEFLTYFQNEAQLDKSGLPSDRFFAERPEGSVSTLKIQRTQQEDSAVYLCANSLWGLAENEQFFGPGTRLTVL.

In the case of this clonotype: A much larger clone is a single base away; this may be a read error. The V and J genes are TRBV7-8 and TRBJ2-7, with a tentative D call TRBD2 (6 bases). The germline V gene has CDR1 SGHVS and CDR2 FQNEAQ. CDR3 length equals 15 residues. The CDR3 bases are TGTGCCTGCAGCGTAATCGCGGGGAGCCGGGGGGAGCAGTACTTC. The encoded protein is CACSVIAGSRGEQYF.

On this clonotype itself: At one end the junction does not follow the germline gene, possibly because of a read error. CDR3 residues: CASSPGLVEYEQYF. Written as DNA, the CDR3 is TGTGCCAGCAGCCCCGGACTAGTAGAATACGAGCAGTATTTC. The genes are TRBV11-2 and TRBJ2-7; TRBD2 agrees at 7 bases. The CDR3 covers 14 residues. CDR1 is SGHAT, CDR2 FQNNGV, per germline.